A selection of T cell receptor beta chains follows, all from one sample in a study of CD8 T cells in ankylosing spondylitis. A single record per CDR3 protein comes from TCRdb applying MiXCR to the 5' RACE reads. The sample lists hundreds of thousands of distinct CDR3 sequences; roughly a tenth were seen once. The specimen was blood, either unsorted or a sorted T cell fraction (not recorded which). The receptors derive from a male donor with ankylosing spondylitis or in good health (not recorded which). Each CDR3 is given with its conserved first and last residue. The D gene is left open where the match is weak. Clone sizes are given selectively: once, few, many, or a class where the clone is expanded.

j_call clone_size v_call d_call cdr3_aa cdr3_nt
TRBJ2-6 many TRBV5-1 TRBD1 CASSFRDRVLFGANVLTF TGCGCCAGCAGCTTCCGGGACAGGGTACTTTTCGGGGCCAACGTCCTGACTTTC
TRBJ2-1 medium-sized TRBV5-1 TRBD2 CASSLAIGTSGGQEQFF TGCGCCAGCAGCTTGGCCATTGGAACTAGCGGGGGGCAGGAGCAGTTCTTC
TRBJ1-3 many TRBV12-3/TRBV12-4 TRBD1 CASIDRAGNTIYF TGTGCCAGCATCGACAGGGCTGGAAACACCATATATTTT
TRBJ1-2 . TRBV5-2 . CARAPGDSAYGYTF TGTGCCAGGGCTCCCGGGGACAGTGCTTATGGCTACACCTTC
TRBJ2-1 many TRBV5-6 . CASSLVGGASYNEQFF TGTGCCAGCAGCTTGGTCGGAGGGGCCTCCTACAATGAGCAGTTCTTC
TRBJ2-3 . TRBV6-1 TRBD1 CASRRTGGADTQYF TGTGCCAGCAGGCGGACAGGGGGCGCAGATACGCAGTATTTT
TRBJ1-6 many TRBV20-1 TRBD1 CSAAQGRGGPLHF TGCAGTGCTGCACAGGGGCGCGGTGGACCCCTCCACTTT
TRBJ1-2 few TRBV7-9 TRBD1 CASSEPSLQGAGYGYTF TGTGCCAGCAGCGAACCCTCCCTCCAGGGGGCCGGCTATGGCTACACCTTC
TRBJ1-2 . TRBV7-2 . CASSGWGDYYGYTF TGTGCCAGCAGCGGATGGGGGGACTACTATGGCTACACCTTC
TRBJ2-7 few TRBV11-2 . CASRSPGNSYEQYF TGTGCCAGCAGGTCTCCCGGGAACTCCTACGAGCAGTACTTC
TRBJ2-7 many TRBV12-3/TRBV12-4 . CASSFRVEGAYEQYF TGTGCCAGCAGTTTCAGGGTGGAGGGGGCCTACGAGCAGTACTTC
TRBJ2-1 many TRBV11-1 TRBD1 CASSYRDRQYEQFF TGTGCCAGCAGCTACCGGGACAGGCAGTATGAGCAGTTCTTC
TRBJ1-4 few TRBV7-8 . CASSLVAGGGDEKLFF TGTGCCAGCAGCTTAGTGGCCGGGGGAGGAGATGAAAAACTGTTTTTT
TRBJ1-3 . TRBV3-1 TRBD1 CASSQALGQYSGNTIYF TGTGCCAGCAGCCAAGCCTTGGGACAGTACTCTGGAAACACCATATATTTT
TRBJ2-7 many TRBV12-3/TRBV12-4 TRBD1 CASSTYSGQESYEQYF TGTGCCAGCAGTACTTACTCTGGACAGGAATCCTACGAGCAGTACTTC
TRBJ2-2 many TRBV5-4 . CASSSGAITGELFF TGTGCCAGCAGCTCGGGGGCCATCACCGGGGAGCTGTTTTTT
TRBJ1-5 few TRBV15 . CATSRVGKAKQPQHF TGTGCCACCAGCAGAGTCGGGAAAGCCAAACAGCCCCAGCATTTT
TRBJ2-5 many TRBV11-2 . CASSPSVQETQYF TGTGCCAGCAGTCCAAGCGTTCAAGAGACCCAGTACTTC
TRBJ2-1 . TRBV30 TRBD1 CAWSVGRTGLNEQFF TGTGCCTGGAGTGTGGGAAGGACAGGGCTCAATGAGCAGTTCTTC
TRBJ2-7 . TRBV7-6 . CASSLEGLRGHEQYF TGTGCCAGCAGCTTAGAGGGTCTGCGAGGGCACGAGCAGTACTTC
TRBJ1-5 many TRBV6-5 TRBD1 CASSLTGGSLASNQPQHF TGTGCCAGCAGTTTGACAGGGGGCTCGCTCGCAAGCAATCAGCCCCAGCATTTT
TRBJ2-3 many TRBV7-8 TRBD2 CASSLKLAGGDDTQYF TGTGCCAGCAGTCTGAAACTAGCGGGGGGAGATGATACGCAGTATTTT
TRBJ1-2 few TRBV20-1 . CSALQGRSNYGYTF TGCAGTGCCTTACAGGGACGGTCTAACTATGGCTACACCTTC
TRBJ1-1 few TRBV11-3 . CASSSTGEAFF TGTGCCAGCAGCTCCACGGGTGAAGCTTTCTTT
TRBJ2-5 many TRBV7-2 . CASSRRIEGATQYF TGTGCCAGCAGCCGCCGAATTGAGGGAGCGACCCAGTACTTC
TRBJ2-2 many TRBV7-9 . CASSLVVDGELFF TGTGCCAGCAGCTTAGTGGTCGACGGGGAGCTGTTTTTT
TRBJ2-7 . TRBV5-1 . CASSPGLPGGEQYF TGCGCCAGCAGCCCGGGACTTCCGGGCGGCGAGCAGTACTTC
TRBJ1-1 many TRBV2 TRBD1 CASIRDRGREAFF TGTGCCAGCATCCGGGACAGGGGGAGGGAAGCTTTCTTT
TRBJ2-2 . TRBV3-1 . CATSRRRGGDGELFF TGTGCCACCAGCCGACGGAGGGGGGGCGACGGGGAGCTGTTTTTT
TRBJ2-5 many TRBV25-1 . CASSTFVPPDQETQYF TGTGCCAGCAGCACATTCGTGCCACCGGACCAAGAGACCCAGTACTTC
TRBJ2-2 many TRBV27 . CASSLVPGLGGELFF TGTGCCAGCAGTTTAGTCCCGGGACTTGGCGGGGAGCTGTTTTTT
TRBJ2-1 many TRBV7-2 . CASSPLSGYNEQFF TGTGCCAGCAGCCCACTAAGCGGATACAATGAGCAGTTCTTC
TRBJ1-1 few TRBV29-1 . CSVGVRGTMNTEAFF TGCAGCGTTGGTGTTAGGGGGACCATGAACACTGAAGCTTTCTTT
TRBJ1-1 . TRBV5-1 . CASSLNTGNTEAFF TGCGCCAGCAGCTTAAACACAGGGAACACTGAAGCTTTCTTT
TRBJ1-1 many TRBV5-1 . CASSLGISGGWAEAFF TGCGCCAGCAGCTTGGGTATTAGCGGGGGCTGGGCTGAAGCTTTCTTT
TRBJ2-1 few TRBV7-9 TRBD2 CASSLSGGAGEQFF TGTGCCAGCAGCCTTAGCGGGGGGGCTGGTGAGCAGTTCTTC
TRBJ2-2 many TRBV12-3/TRBV12-4 . CASSFDGGFSPTGELFF TGTGCCAGCAGTTTTGACGGGGGTTTTTCTCCCACCGGGGAGCTGTTTTTT
TRBJ1-5 few TRBV20-1 . CSARELGTNQPQHF TGCAGTGCTAGAGAATTGGGGACGAATCAGCCCCAGCATTTT
TRBJ2-3 many TRBV3-1 TRBD2 CASSPRAGGIADTQYF TGTGCCAGCAGCCCCCGTGCGGGGGGGATCGCAGATACGCAGTATTTT
TRBJ1-1 many TRBV27 . CASSTGTYAPDAFF TGTGCCAGCAGTACCGGGACCTATGCTCCTGATGCTTTCTTT
TRBJ2-5 many TRBV5-1 . CASSLQPSSQYF TGCGCCAGCAGCTTGCAACCGAGTAGCCAGTACTTC
TRBJ1-2 many TRBV20-1 . CSATEGSLKAYGYTF TGCAGTGCCACCGAAGGATCACTGAAGGCCTATGGCTACACCTTC
TRBJ1-2 many TRBV7-9 . CASSPTEKGIYGYTF TGTGCCAGCAGCCCAACAGAGAAGGGGATCTATGGCTACACCTTC
TRBJ2-1 . TRBV12-3/TRBV12-4 TRBD1 CASSRARGPDNEQFF TGTGCCAGCTCCAGAGCGAGGGGGCCGGATAATGAGCAGTTCTTC